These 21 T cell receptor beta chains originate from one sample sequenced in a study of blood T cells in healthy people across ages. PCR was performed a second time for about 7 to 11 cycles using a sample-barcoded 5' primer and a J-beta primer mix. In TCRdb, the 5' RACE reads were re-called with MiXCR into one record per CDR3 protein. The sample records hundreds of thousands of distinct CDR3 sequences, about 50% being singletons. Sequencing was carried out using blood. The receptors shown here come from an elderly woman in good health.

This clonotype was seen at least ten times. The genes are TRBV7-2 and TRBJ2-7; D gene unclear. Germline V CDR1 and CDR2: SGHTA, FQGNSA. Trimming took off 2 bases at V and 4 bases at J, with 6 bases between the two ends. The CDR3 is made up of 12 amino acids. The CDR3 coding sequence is TGTGCCAGCAGCTTATCCCAGTACGAGCAGTACTTC. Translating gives CASSLSQYEQYF.

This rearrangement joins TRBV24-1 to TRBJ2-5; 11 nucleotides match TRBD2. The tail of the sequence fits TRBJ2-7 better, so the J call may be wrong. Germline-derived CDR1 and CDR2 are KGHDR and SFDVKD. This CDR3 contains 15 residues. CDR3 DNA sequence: TGTGCCACCAGTGACCCGACTAGCGGGAACAACGAGCAGTACTTC. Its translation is CATSDPTSGNNEQYF.

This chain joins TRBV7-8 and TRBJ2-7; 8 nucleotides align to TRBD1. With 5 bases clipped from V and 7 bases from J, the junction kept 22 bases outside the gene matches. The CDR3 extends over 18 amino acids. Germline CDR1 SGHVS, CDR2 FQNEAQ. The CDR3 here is CASSLQHDRGRRYWEQYF. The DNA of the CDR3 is TGTGCCAGCAGCCTACAGCACGACAGGGGCCGGCGGTATTGGGAGCAGTACTTC.

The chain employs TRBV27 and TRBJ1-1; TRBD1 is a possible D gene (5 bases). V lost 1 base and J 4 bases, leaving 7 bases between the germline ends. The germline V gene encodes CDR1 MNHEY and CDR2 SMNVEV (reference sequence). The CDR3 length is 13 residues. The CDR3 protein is CASSLWQGTEAFF. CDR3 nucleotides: TGTGCCAGCAGTTTATGGCAGGGCACTGAAGCTTTCTTT.

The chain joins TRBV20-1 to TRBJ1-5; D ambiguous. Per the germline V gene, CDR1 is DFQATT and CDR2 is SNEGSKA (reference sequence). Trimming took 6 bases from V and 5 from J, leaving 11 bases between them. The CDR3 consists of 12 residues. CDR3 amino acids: CSAGRADQPQHF. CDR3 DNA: TGCAGTGCCGGACGTGCTGATCAGCCCCAGCATTTT.

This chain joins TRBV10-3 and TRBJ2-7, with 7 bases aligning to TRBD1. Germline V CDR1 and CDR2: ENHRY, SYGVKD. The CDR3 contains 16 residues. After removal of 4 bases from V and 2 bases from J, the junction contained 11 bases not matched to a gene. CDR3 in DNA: TGTGCCATCAGTGGCAATCGACAGGGAGCAGCCTACGAGCAGTACTTC. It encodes CAISGNRQGAAYEQYF.

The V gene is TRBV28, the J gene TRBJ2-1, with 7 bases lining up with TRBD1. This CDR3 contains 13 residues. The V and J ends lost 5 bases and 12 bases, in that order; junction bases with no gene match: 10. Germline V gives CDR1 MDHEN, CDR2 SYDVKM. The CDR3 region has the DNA TGTGCCAGCAGTCAGCCTTACCGGGACAGGCAGTTCTTC. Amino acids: CASSQPYRDRQFF. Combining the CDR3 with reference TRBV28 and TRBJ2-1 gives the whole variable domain DVKVTQSSRYLVKRTGEKVFLECVQDMDHENMFWYRQDPGLGLRLIYFSYDVKMKEKGDIPEGYSVSREKKERFSLILESASTNQTSMYLCASSQPYRDRQFFGPGTRLTVL.

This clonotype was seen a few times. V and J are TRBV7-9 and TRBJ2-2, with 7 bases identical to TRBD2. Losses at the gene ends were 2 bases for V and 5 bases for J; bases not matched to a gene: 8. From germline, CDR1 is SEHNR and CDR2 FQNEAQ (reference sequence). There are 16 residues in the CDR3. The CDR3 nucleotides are TGTGCCAGCAGCTTAAATGGTCTAGCGGTAACCGGGGAGCTGTTTTTT. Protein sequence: CASSLNGLAVTGELFF.

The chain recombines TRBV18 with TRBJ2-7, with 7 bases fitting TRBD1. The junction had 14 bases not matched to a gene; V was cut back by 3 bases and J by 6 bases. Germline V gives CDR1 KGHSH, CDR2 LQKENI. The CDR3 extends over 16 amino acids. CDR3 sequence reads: CASSPQTGSTTFEQYF. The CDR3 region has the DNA TGTGCCAGCTCACCTCAGACAGGGTCCACTACCTTCGAGCAGTACTTC.

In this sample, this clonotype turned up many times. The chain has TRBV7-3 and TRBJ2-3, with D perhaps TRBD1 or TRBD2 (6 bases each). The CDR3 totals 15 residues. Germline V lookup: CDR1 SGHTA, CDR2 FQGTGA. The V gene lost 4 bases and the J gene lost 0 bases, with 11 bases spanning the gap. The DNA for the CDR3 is TGTGCCAGCAGCTCACCGGGGGCTAGCACAGATACGCAGTATTTT. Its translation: CASSSPGASTDTQYF.

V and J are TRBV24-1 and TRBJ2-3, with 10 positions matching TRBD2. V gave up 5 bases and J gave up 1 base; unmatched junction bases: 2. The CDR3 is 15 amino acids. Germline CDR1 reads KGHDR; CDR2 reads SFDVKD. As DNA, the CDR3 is TGTGCCACCAGTGCCGGGACTAGCGGCACAGATACGCAGTATTTT. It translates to CATSAGTSGTDTQYF.

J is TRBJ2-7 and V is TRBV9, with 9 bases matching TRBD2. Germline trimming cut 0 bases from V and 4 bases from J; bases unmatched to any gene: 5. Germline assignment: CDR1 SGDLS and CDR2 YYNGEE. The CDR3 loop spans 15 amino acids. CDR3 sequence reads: CASSVGISGRYEQYF. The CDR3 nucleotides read TGTGCCAGCAGCGTAGGTATTAGCGGGAGATACGAGCAGTACTTC.

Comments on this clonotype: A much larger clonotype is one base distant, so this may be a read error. The CDR3 DNA is TGTGCCATCAGGGACAGCAATGATTCACCCCTCCACTTT. Translation gives CAIRDSNDSPLHF. The rearrangement uses TRBV10-3 and TRBJ1-6, with D perhaps matching TRBD1 (6 bases). With 6 bases removed from V and 8 bases from J, the gap between germline ends came to 11 bases. The CDR3 has 13 amino acids. Germline values: CDR1 ENHRY, CDR2 SYGVKD.

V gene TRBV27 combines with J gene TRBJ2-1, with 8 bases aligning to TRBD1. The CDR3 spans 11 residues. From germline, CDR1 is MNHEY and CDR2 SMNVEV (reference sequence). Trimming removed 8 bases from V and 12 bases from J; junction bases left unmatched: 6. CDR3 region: CASRPQGGQFF. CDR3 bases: TGTGCCAGCCGTCCACAGGGGGGGCAGTTCTTC.

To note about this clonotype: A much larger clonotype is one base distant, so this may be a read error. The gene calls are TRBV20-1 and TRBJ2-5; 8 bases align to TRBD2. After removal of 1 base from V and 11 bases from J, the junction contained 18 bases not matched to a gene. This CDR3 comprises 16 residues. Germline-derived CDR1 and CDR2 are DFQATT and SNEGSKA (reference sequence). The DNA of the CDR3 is TGCAGTGCTAGAGTTCTCGGGGGGGGCTCCTACAATGAGCAGTACTTC. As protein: CSARVLGGGSYNEQYF.

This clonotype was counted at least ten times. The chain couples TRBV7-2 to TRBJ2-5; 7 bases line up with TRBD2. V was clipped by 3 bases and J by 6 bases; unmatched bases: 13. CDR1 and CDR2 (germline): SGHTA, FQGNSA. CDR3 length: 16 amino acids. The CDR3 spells CASSLAGTTPLKTQYF. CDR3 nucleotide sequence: TGTGCCAGCAGCTTGGCCGGGACTACACCCTTAAAGACCCAGTACTTC. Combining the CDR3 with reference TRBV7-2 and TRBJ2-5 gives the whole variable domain GAGVSQSPSNKVTEKGKDVELRCDPISGHTALYWYRQSLGQGLEFLIYFQGNSAPDKSGLPSDRFSAERTGGSVSTLTIQRTQQEDSAVYLCASSLAGTTPLKTQYFGPGTRLLVL.

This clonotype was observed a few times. CDR3 coding DNA: TGTGCCAGCAGCGGGAGGGACAAACCCTCTTCGACCGGGGAGCTGTTTTTT. This translates into CASSGRDKPSSTGELFF. This chain joins TRBV7-9 and TRBJ2-2, with TRBD2 as a possible D gene (7 bases). Germline CDR1 SEHNR, CDR2 FQNEAQ (reference sequence). CDR3 size: 17 residues. V lost 5 bases and J 5 bases, leaving 21 bases between the germline ends.

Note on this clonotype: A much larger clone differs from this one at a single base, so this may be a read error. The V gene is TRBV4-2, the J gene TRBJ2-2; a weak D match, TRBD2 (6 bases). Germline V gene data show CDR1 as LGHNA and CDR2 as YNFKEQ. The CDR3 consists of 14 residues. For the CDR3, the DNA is TGTGCCAGCGGCCAACCGCTAGCGACCGGGGAGCTGTTTTTT. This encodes CASGQPLATGELFF.

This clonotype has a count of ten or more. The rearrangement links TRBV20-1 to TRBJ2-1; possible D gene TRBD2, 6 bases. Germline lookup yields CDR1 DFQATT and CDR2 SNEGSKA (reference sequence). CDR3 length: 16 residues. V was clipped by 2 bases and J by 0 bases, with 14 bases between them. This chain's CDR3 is CSARSTGTFSYNEQFF. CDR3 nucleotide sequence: TGCAGTGCTAGATCGACGGGGACTTTCTCCTACAATGAGCAGTTCTTC.

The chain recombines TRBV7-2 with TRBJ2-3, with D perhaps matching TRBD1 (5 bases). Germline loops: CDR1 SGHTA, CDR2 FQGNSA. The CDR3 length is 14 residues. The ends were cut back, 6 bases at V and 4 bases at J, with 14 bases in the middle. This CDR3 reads CASRPRTSADTQYF. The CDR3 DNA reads TGTGCCAGCAGGCCGAGGACATCGGCAGATACGCAGTATTTT.

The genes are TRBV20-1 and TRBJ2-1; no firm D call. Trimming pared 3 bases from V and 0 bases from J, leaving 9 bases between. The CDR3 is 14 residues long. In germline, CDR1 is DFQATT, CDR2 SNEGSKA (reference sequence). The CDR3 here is CSASKRPSYNEQFF. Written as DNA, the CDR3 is TGCAGTGCTAGTAAACGGCCCTCCTACAATGAGCAGTTCTTC.